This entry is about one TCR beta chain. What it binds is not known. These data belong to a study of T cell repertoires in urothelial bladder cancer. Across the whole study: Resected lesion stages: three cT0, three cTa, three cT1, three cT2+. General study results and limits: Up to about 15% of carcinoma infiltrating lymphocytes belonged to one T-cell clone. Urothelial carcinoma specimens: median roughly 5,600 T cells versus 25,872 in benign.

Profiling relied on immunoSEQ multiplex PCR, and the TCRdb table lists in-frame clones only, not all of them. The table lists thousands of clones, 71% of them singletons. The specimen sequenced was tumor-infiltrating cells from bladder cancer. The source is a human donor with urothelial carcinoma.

CDR3 DNA sequence: TGTGCCAGCAGTTCACCGACAGGGGGAAATGAAAAACTGTTTTTT. Its protein product is CASSSPTGGNEKLFF. The gene calls are TRBV28 and TRBJ1-4; 9 bases match TRBD1. CDR3 size: 15 residues. Germline CDR1 is MDHEN and CDR2 is SYDVKM. The V gene end was trimmed by 4 bases and the J gene end by 5 bases; junction bases not matched to a gene: 5. Drawing the rest from reference TRBV28 and TRBJ1-4, the complete variable domain is DVKVTQSSRYLVKRTGEKVFLECVQDMDHENMFWYRQDPGLGLRLIYFSYDVKMKEKGDIPEGYSVSREKKERFSLILESASTNQTSMYLCASSSPTGGNEKLFFGSGTQLSVL.